Each of the 6 T cell receptor beta chains below was sequenced from the same sample in a study of cytomegalovirus exposure and HLA in healthy donors. It was with 60 Vbeta and 13 Jbeta primers that the PCR ran. The method was immunoSEQ multiplex PCR; TCRdb's version includes in-frame clones alone and lacks a portion of them. The data show 100,000 to 120,000 clones, 74% seen once. Sequenced material: PBMCs. The receptors were gathered from a woman between 40 and 50 years old in good health and CMV-seropositive.

The rearrangement links TRBV5-5 to TRBJ2-3; perhaps TRBD2 as D (5 bases). V was shortened by 1 base and J by 8 bases, with 11 bases between the two germline ends. The CDR3 sequence is 13 residues long. Germline lookup yields CDR1 SGHKS and CDR2 YYEKEE (reference sequence). CDR3 DNA sequence: TGTGCCAGCAGCTTGACCGGGATTGGTACGCAGTATTTT. It translates to CASSLTGIGTQYF.

This clone was recorded only once. The chain has TRBV29-1 and TRBJ1-1; 8 bases map to TRBD1. Germline values: CDR1 SQVTM, CDR2 ANQGSEA. This CDR3 spans 13 amino acids. The trim removed 6 bases at V and 1 base at J, leaving 4 bases unmatched. The DNA of the CDR3 is TGCAGCGTGGGACAGGATCGGAACACTGAAGCTTTCTTT. As protein: CSVGQDRNTEAFF.

The gene calls are TRBV11-3 and TRBJ2-1; tentative D call: TRBD2 (6 bases). Trimming pared 1 base from V and 4 bases from J, leaving 17 bases between. There are 17 residues in the CDR3. Germline CDR1 SGHNT, CDR2 YENEEA. The CDR3 DNA reads as TGTGCCAGCAGCTTAGGCGGGACTGGCGGGACGTACAATGAGCAGTTCTTC. The encoded protein is CASSLGGTGGTYNEQFF.

This clone was seen a few times. CDR3 sequence: CSAEKNTEAFF. For the CDR3, the DNA is TGCAGTGCTGAGAAGAACACTGAAGCTTTCTTT. This chain connects TRBV20-1 to TRBJ1-1; no clear D gene. The CDR3 loop spans 11 amino acids. Germline V CDR1 and CDR2: DFQATT, SNEGSKA (reference sequence). The V end was cut by 5 bases, the J end by 1 base, with 5 bases between.

The chain combines TRBV19 with TRBJ2-7, with TRBD1 as a possible D gene (6 bases). The CDR3 spans 15 residues. Germline-derived CDR1 and CDR2 are LNHDA and SQIVND (reference sequence). Trimming removed 4 bases at V and 2 bases at J, with 15 bases between. CDR3 amino acids: CASSRYPTGTYEQYF. CDR3 bases: TGTGCCAGTAGTAGATACCCTACAGGGACCTACGAGCAGTACTTC.

V gene TRBV20-1 combines with J gene TRBJ1-1, with D possibly being TRBD1 (5 bases). Germline CDR1 is DFQATT and CDR2 is SNEGSKA (reference sequence). Trimming stripped 6 bases from V and 8 bases from J, with 13 bases between. This CDR3 comprises 11 residues. Here the CDR3 reads CSAPRGEEAFF. DNA for the CDR3: TGCAGTGCGCCCCGGGGGGAGGAAGCTTTCTTT.